The sequence of this TCR beta chain was determined in a study of shared clonotypes between healthy human individuals. There are 15 residues in the CDR3. Trimming stripped 4 bases from V and 0 bases from J, with 12 bases between. Germline CDR1 reads SGHNT; CDR2 reads YYREEE (reference sequence). Splitting the CD4+ cells yielded a CD45RA+ naive subset and a CD45RA-negative memory subset. Produced via immunoSEQ multiplex PCR; TCRdb's table is partial and in-frame only. Counted here are 150,000 to 200,000 clones, 60% to 75% occurring once; the ten biggest clones make up over 9.5%. The sample taken for sequencing was memory CD4+ T cells sorted from blood. Specified subset: CD45RA-negative fraction. The receptor's source is a man under 40 in good health. The rearrangement uses TRBV5-4 and TRBJ2-3; no firm D call. CDR3 amino acids: CASSPEAVSTDTQYF. In DNA, the CDR3 is TGTGCCAGCAGCCCCGAGGCTGTAAGCACAGATACGCAGTATTTT.